This T cell receptor (beta chain) was found in a study of blood T cell repertoires in COVID-19. This clone turned up a few times. Generated by immunoSEQ multiplex PCR, the TCRdb table keeps only in-frame clones and is missing some. The table shows around 100,000 clones, with more than 80% occurring only once. V was shortened by 11 bases and J by 1 base, with 9 bases between the two germline ends. The CDR3 runs to 12 residues. Germline lookup yields CDR1 ENHRY and CDR2 SYGVKD. The sequenced material came from peripheral blood. The V gene is TRBV10-3, the J gene TRBJ1-5; the D gene is possibly TRBD1 (5 bases). The sequence derives from an older woman with COVID-19, enrolled during active disease. CDR3 nucleotides: TGTGCCGGGGGGAAAAGCAATCAGCCCCAGCATTTT. Translated: CAGGKSNQPQHF.